This T cell receptor (beta chain) was identified in a study of response to subunit inactivated influenza vaccine. The ends lost 0 bases at V and 2 bases at J; junction bases unmatched: 8. The germline CDR1 and CDR2 sequences are SGHRS and YFSETQ. This CDR3 has 16 residues. General study results and limits: Authors suggested seasonal influenza vaccinations each recruit few new T cells.

TCRdb itself ran the RT-PCR reads through MiXCR, one entry per CDR3 protein. This table holds about 190,000 distinct CDR3 sequences, roughly 14% found once. In the case of this clonotype: What it recognizes is unknown.

The chain has TRBV5-1 and TRBJ2-7, with 7 nucleotides matching TRBD1. This receptor was identified in a man aged 50-59 years who received an inactivated influenza vaccine. The specimen comprised CD8+ T cells sorted from PBMCs, sampled around 5 days after vaccination. CDR3 in amino acids: CASSLAVDRATYEQYF. The CDR3 DNA follows: TGCGCCAGCAGCTTGGCCGTCGACAGGGCTACCTACGAGCAGTACTTC.